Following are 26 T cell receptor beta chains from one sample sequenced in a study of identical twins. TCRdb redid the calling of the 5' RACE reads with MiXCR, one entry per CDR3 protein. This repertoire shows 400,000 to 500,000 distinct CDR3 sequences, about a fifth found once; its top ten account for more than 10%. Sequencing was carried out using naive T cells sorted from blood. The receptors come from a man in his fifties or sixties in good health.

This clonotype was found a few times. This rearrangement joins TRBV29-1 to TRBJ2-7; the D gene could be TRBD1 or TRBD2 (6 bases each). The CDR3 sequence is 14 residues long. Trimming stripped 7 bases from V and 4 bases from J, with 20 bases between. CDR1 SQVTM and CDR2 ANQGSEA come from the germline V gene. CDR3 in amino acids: CSAIGGQGSYEQYF. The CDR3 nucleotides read TGCAGCGCCATAGGAGGGCAGGGGAGTTACGAGCAGTACTTC.

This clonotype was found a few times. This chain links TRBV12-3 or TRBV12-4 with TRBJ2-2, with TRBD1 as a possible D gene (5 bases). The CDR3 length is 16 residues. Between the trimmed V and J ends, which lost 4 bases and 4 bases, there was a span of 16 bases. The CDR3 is CASSSEGARGTGELFF. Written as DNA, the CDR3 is TGTGCCAGCAGTTCTGAAGGGGCGCGAGGCACCGGGGAGCTGTTTTTT.

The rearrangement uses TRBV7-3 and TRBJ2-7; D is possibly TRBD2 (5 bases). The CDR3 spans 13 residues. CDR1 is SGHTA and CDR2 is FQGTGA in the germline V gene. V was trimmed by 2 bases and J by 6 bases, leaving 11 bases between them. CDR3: CASSLSAASEQYF. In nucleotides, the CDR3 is TGTGCCAGCAGCTTATCAGCGGCGAGCGAGCAGTACTTC. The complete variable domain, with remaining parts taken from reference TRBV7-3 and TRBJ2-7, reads GAGVSQTPSNKVTEKGKYVELRCDPISGHTALYWYRQSLGQGPEFLIYFQGTGAADDSGLPNDRFFAVRPEGSVSTLKIQRTERGDSAVYLCASSLSAASEQYFGPGTRLTVT.

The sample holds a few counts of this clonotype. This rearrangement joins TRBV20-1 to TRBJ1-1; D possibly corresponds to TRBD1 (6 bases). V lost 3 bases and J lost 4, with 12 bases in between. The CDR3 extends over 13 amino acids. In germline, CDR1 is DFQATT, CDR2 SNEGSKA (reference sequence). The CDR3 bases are TGCAGTGCTAGTAAGGGGGTAGTCACTGAAGCTTTCTTT. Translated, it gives CSASKGVVTEAFF.

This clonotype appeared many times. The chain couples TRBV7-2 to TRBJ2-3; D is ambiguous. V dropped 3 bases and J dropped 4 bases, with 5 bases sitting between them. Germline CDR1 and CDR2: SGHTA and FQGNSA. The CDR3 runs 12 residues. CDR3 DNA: TGTGCCAGCAGCTTCCTCTCAGATACGCAGTATTTT. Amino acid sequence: CASSFLSDTQYF.

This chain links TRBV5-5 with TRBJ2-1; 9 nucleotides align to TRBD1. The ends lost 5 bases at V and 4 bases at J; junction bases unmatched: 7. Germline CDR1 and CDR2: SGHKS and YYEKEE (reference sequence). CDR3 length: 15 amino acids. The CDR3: CASSRAGTGYNEQFF. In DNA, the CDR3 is TGTGCCAGCAGTCGAGCCGGGACAGGGTACAATGAGCAGTTCTTC.

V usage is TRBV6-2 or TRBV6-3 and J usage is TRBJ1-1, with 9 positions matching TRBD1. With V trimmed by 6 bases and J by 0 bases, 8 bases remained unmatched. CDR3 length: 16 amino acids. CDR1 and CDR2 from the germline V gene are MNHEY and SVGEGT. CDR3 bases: TGTGCCAGCAGCCGTCCCGGGACAGGGTTGAACACTGAAGCTTTCTTT. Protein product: CASSRPGTGLNTEAFF.

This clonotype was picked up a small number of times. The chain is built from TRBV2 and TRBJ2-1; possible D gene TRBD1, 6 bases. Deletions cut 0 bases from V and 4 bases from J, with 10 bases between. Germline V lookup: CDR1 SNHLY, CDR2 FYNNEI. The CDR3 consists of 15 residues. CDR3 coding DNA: TGTGCCAGCAGTGAAGCAGGCAGGGGATACAATGAGCAGTTCTTC. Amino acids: CASSEAGRGYNEQFF.

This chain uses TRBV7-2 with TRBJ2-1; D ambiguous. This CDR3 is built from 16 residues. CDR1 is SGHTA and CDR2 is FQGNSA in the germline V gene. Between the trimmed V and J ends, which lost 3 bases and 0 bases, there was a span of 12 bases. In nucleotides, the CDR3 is TGTGCCAGCAGCTTTGGTGCGGTAAGCTCCTACAATGAGCAGTTCTTC. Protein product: CASSFGAVSSYNEQFF.

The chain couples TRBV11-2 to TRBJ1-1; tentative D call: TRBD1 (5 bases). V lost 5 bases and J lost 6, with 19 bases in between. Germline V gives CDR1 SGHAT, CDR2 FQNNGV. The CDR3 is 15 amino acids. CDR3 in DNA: TGTGCCAGCAGCCCTGGGCCTGGACACCTATCTGAAGCTTTCTTT. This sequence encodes CASSPGPGHLSEAFF.

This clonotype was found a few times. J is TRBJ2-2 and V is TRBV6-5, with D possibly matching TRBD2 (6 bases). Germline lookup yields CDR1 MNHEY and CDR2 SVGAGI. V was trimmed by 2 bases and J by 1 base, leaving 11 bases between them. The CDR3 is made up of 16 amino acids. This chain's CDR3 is CASSYRGTWNTGELFF. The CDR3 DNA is TGTGCCAGCAGTTACCGAGGGACTTGGAACACCGGGGAGCTGTTTTTT.

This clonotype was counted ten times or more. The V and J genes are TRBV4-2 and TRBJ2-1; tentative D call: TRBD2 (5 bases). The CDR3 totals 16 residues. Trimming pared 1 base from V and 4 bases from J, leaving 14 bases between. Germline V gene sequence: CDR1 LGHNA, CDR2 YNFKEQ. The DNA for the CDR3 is TGTGCCAGCAGCCAAGCCTCCAGCGGAGTATACAATGAGCAGTTCTTC. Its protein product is CASSQASSGVYNEQFF.

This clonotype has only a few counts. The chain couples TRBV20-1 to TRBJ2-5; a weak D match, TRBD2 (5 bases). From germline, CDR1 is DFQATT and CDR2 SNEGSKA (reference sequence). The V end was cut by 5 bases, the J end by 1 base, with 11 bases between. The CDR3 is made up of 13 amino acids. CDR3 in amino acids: CSAPTGVQETQYF. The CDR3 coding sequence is TGCAGTGCTCCCACCGGGGTCCAAGAGACCCAGTACTTC.

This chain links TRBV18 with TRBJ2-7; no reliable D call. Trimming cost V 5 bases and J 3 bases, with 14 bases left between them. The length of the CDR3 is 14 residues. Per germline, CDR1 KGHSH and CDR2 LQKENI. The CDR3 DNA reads TGTGCCAGCTCAATTACAGAACTTAACTACGAGCAGTACTTC. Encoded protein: CASSITELNYEQYF.

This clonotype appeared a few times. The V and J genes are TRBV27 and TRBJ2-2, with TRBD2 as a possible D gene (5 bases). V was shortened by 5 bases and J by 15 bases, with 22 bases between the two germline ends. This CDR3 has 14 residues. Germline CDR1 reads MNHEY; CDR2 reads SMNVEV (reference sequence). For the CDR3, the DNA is TGTGCCAGCAGTCCACTGGCGCAATTCCCGGGGTTGTTTTTT. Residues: CASSPLAQFPGLFF.

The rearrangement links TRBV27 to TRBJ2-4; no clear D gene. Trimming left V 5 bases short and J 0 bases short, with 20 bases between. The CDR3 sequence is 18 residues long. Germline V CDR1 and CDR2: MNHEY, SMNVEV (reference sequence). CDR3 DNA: TGTGCCAGCAGTCCGTCACGACTGGAAACTTTAGCCAAAAACATTCAGTACTTC. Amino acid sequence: CASSPSRLETLAKNIQYF.

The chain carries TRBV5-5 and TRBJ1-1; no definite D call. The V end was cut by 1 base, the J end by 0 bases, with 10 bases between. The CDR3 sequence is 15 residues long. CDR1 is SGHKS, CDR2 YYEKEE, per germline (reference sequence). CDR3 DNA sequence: TGTGCCAGCAGCTTGTCCAGCACTATGAACACTGAAGCTTTCTTT. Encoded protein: CASSLSSTMNTEAFF.

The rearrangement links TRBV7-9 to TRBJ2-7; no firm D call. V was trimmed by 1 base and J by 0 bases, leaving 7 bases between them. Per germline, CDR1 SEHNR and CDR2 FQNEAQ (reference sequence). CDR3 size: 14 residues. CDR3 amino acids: CASSLVQRSYEQYF. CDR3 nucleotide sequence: TGTGCCAGCAGCTTAGTGCAGCGCTCCTACGAGCAGTACTTC.

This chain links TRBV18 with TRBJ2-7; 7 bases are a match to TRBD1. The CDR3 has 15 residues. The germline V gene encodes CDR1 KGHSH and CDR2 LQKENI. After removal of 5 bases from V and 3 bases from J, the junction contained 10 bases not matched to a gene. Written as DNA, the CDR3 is TGTGCCAGCTCAGTAGGGACAGTGAGAATCTACGAGCAGTACTTC. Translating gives CASSVGTVRIYEQYF. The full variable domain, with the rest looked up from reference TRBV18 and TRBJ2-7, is NAGVMQNPRHLVRRRGQEARLRCSPMKGHSHVYWYRQLPEEGLKFMVYLQKENIIDESGMPKERFSAEFPKEGPSILRIQQVVRGDSAAYFCASSVGTVRIYEQYFGPGTRLTVT.

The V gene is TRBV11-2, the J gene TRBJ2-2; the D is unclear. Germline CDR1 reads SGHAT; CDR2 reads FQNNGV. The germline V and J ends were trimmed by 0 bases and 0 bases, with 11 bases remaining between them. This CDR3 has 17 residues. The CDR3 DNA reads TGTGCCAGCAGCTTAGAGTTACCGAACGCGAACACCGGGGAGCTGTTTTTT. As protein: CASSLELPNANTGELFF.

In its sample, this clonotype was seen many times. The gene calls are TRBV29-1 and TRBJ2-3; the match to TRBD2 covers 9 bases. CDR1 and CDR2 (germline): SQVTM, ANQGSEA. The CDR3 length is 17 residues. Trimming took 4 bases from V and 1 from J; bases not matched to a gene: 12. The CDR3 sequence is CSVGAPGSSGGTDTQYF. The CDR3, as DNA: TGCAGCGTTGGGGCCCCCGGTTCTAGCGGGGGCACAGATACGCAGTATTTT.

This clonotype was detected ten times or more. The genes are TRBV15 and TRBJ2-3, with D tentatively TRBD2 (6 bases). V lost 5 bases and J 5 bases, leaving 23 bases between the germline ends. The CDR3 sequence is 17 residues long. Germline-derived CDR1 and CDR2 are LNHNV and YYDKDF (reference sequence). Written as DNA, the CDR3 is TGTGCCACCAGCCTTCCGTTGAGGGAGGTTCTGGGAGATACGCAGTATTTT. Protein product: CATSLPLREVLGDTQYF.

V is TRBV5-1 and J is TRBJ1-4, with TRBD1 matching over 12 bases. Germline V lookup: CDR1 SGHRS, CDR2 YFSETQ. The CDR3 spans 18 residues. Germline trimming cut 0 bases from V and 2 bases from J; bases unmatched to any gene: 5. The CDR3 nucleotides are TGCGCCAGCAGCTTGGTGGGACAGGGGGCCTCGACTAATGAAAAACTGTTTTTT. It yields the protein CASSLVGQGASTNEKLFF.

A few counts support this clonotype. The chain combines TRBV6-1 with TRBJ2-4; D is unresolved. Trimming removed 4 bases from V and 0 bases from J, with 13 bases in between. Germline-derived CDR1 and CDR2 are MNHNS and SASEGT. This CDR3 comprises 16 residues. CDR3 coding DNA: TGTGCCAGCAGTGTGGGATTTCCTATAGCCAAAAACATTCAGTACTTC. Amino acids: CASSVGFPIAKNIQYF.

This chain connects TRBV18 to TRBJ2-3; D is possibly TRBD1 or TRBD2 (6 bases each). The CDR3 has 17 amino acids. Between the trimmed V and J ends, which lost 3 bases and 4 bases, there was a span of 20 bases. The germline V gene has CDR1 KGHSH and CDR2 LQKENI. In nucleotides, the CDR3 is TGTGCCAGCTCACCTCAACGGGGGCAGGGCTTCTCAGATACGCAGTATTTT. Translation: CASSPQRGQGFSDTQYF.

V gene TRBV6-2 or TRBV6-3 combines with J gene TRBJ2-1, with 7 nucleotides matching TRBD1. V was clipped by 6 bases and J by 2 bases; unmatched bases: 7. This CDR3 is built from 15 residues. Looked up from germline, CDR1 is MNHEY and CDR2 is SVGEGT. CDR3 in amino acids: CASRERDRPYNEQFF. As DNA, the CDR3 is TGTGCCAGCAGGGAACGGGACAGACCCTACAATGAGCAGTTCTTC.